Presented here are 18 T cell receptor beta chains from one specimen sequenced in a study of metastatic and nonmetastatic thyroid tumors. Thyroid surgery was performed in patients who had received no treatment beforehand. TCRdb reprocessed the PCR reads using MiXCR. The sample carries about 16,000 clones, over 20% recorded once. The specimen sequenced was tumor tissue. These receptors came from a female donor with papillary thyroid cancer or a benign thyroid nodule (not recorded which). Some clones in this sample may be carry-over from other donors' samples.

This clone is classed as large. This chain uses TRBV29-1 with TRBJ2-7; 7 nucleotides line up with TRBD1. V lost 7 bases and J lost 0; bases outside the gene matches: 9. The CDR3 spans 14 residues. CDR1 and CDR2 from the germline V gene are SQVTM and ANQGSEA. CDR3 amino acids: CSATGIESSYEQYF. The DNA for the CDR3 is TGCAGCGCGACAGGGATCGAGAGCTCCTACGAGCAGTACTTC.

The chain carries TRBV29-1 and TRBJ1-2; D is perhaps TRBD1 (5 bases). The germline CDR1 and CDR2 sequences are SQVTM and ANQGSEA. V dropped 4 bases and J dropped 10 bases, with 22 bases sitting between them. The CDR3 runs 14 residues. The CDR3 here is CSVAGPGRACVYTF. The CDR3 DNA reads as TGCAGCGTTGCGGGACCAGGGAGGGCCTGTGTCTACACCTTC.

The sample holds a few counts of this clone. DNA of the CDR3: TGCAGTGCTAGAGATGAAGGGCGACAGGAGAGTAACTATGGCTACACCTTC. Translated: CSARDEGRQESNYGYTF. The genes are TRBV20-1 and TRBJ1-2; TRBD1 is a possible D gene (6 bases). V dropped 0 bases and J dropped 1 base, with 18 bases sitting between them. The CDR3 loop spans 17 amino acids. The V gene's germline CDR1 is DFQATT and CDR2 SNEGSKA (reference sequence).

This clone was counted ten times or more. The CDR3 sequence: CSVGPDGYEQYF. CDR3 nucleotide sequence: TGCAGCGTTGGACCGGACGGTTACGAGCAGTACTTC. This sequence joins TRBV29-1 and TRBJ2-7; no definite D call. The CDR3 has 12 residues. The germline CDR1 and CDR2 sequences are SQVTM and ANQGSEA. Trimming took off 4 bases at V and 4 bases at J, with 11 bases between the two ends.

The DNA for the CDR3 is TGTGCCAGCAGTTTCTGGTTGGGGAGCTCCTACGAGCAGTACTTC. Protein product: CASSFWLGSSYEQYF. The V gene is TRBV12-3 or TRBV12-4, the J gene TRBJ2-7, with a weak D call TRBD2 (5 bases). Between the trimmed V and J ends, which lost 3 bases and 0 bases, there was a span of 12 bases. The CDR3 extends over 15 amino acids.

This clone has ten or more counts. V usage is TRBV4-1 and J usage is TRBJ1-1; D not resolved. The CDR3 is 15 amino acids. The germline V gene encodes CDR1 MGHRA and CDR2 YSYEKL. Between the trimmed V and J ends, which lost 2 bases and 1 base, there was a span of 11 bases. CDR3 nucleotide sequence: TGCGCCAGCAGCCAAATAATCCCTCCGAACACTGAAGCTTTCTTT. As protein: CASSQIIPPNTEAFF.

This clone was seen many times. The chain couples TRBV5-1 to TRBJ1-2; D ambiguous. V lost 2 bases and J 10 bases, leaving 18 bases between the germline ends. The V gene's germline CDR1 is SGHRS and CDR2 YFSETQ. The CDR3 runs 14 residues. CDR3 region: CASSFDVGPFDYTF. The DNA of the CDR3 is TGCGCCAGCAGCTTCGACGTAGGGCCTTTTGACTACACCTTC.

This chain connects TRBV5-1 to TRBJ2-7; D gene unclear. In germline, CDR1 is SGHRS, CDR2 YFSETQ. Trimming cost V 0 bases and J 3 bases, with 10 bases left between them. This CDR3 region has 14 residues. The CDR3: CASSLGWRNYEQYF. CDR3 in DNA: TGCGCCAGCAGCTTGGGATGGAGAAACTACGAGCAGTACTTC.

The sample holds many counts of this clone. The chain uses TRBV6-1 and TRBJ1-2; no firm D call. The length of the CDR3 is 15 residues. From germline, CDR1 is MNHNS and CDR2 SASEGT. Deletions cut 1 base from V and 9 bases from J, with 18 bases between. The CDR3 DNA follows: TGTGCCAGCAGTGAAGAGGCAGGAGGTGCAAGAAGCTACACCTTC. Its protein is CASSEEAGGARSYTF.

This clone was recorded once. The V and J genes are TRBV10-2 and TRBJ2-3; D is tentatively TRBD1 or TRBD2 (5 bases each). With 5 bases removed from V and 4 bases from J, the gap between germline ends came to 19 bases. This CDR3 region has 16 residues. In germline, CDR1 is WSHSY, CDR2 SAAADI. Here the CDR3 reads CASSWGWVGRADTQYF. CDR3 DNA sequence: TGCGCCAGCAGTTGGGGGTGGGTGGGCCGGGCAGATACGCAGTATTTT.

This clone counts as large (0.1 to 1%). J is TRBJ1-6 and V is TRBV28; D gene ambiguous. This CDR3 contains 13 residues. CDR1 and CDR2 from the germline V gene are MDHEN and SYDVKM. The V end lost 3 bases, the J end lost 9 bases, and 9 bases lay between the germline ends. CDR3 loop: CASSLDPGSPLHF. The CDR3 region has the DNA TGTGCCAGCAGTTTGGATCCGGGTTCACCCCTCCACTTT.

Concerning this clone: A much larger clone differs by one base, so this may be a read error. The V call is TRBV29-1, the J call TRBJ1-1; D possibly corresponds to TRBD1 (6 bases). V was pared by 4 bases and J by 1 base, with 13 bases between. This CDR3 region has 14 residues. Germline V gives CDR1 SQVTM, CDR2 ANQGSEA. CDR3 in amino acids: CSVARGNWNTEAFF. Written as DNA, the CDR3 is TGCAGCGTTGCCAGGGGCAACTGGAACACTGAAGCTTTCTTT.

The sample holds many counts of this clone. A single base separates this from a much larger clone, so it may be a read error. The chain employs TRBV6-4 and TRBJ2-3, with TRBD2 identical over 8 bases. Germline CDR1 is MRHNA and CDR2 is SNTAGT. J lost 0 bases, V lost 4 bases, and 3 bases had no gene match. This CDR3 region has 15 residues. The CDR3 bases are TGTGCCAGCAGTGGCTCTAGCGGGAGCACAGATACGCAGTATTTT. It translates to CASSGSSGSTDTQYF.

This clone was observed many times. V and J are TRBV7-2 and TRBJ2-5; TRBD2 agrees at 7 bases. Trimming took 5 bases from V and 6 from J; bases not matched to a gene: 15. CDR1 is SGHTA, CDR2 FQGNSA, per germline. The CDR3 consists of 16 residues. CDR3 DNA: TGTGCCAGCAGCCCGACGGGGGGAGGGCTAGTAAAGACCCAGTACTTC. Residues: CASSPTGGGLVKTQYF.

In this sample, this clone turned up many times. One junction end does not reproduce the germline sequence, and a read error may be involved. The chain uses TRBV20-1 and TRBJ1-1; TRBD1 matches at 7 bases. The CDR3 loop spans 14 amino acids. Per germline, CDR1 DFQATT and CDR2 SNEGSKA (reference sequence). The CDR3 loop is CSASQGGYKTGAFF. As DNA, the CDR3 is TGCAGTGCTAGTCAAGGGGGCTATAAAACTGGAGCTTTCTTT.

In its sample, this clone was seen many times. The gene calls are TRBV5-1 and TRBJ2-3; D is tentatively TRBD1 or TRBD2 (5 bases each). V lost 3 bases and J lost 7, with 15 bases in between. Germline loops: CDR1 SGHRS, CDR2 YFSETQ. The CDR3 is 14 residues long. The CDR3 DNA reads as TGCGCCAGCAGCTCCTTTGGGACGGCAAATACGCAGTATTTT. Its translation: CASSSFGTANTQYF. The full variable domain, completed using reference TRBV5-1 and TRBJ2-3, is KAGVTQTPRYLIKTRGQQVTLSCSPISGHRSVSWYQQTPGQGLQFLFEYFSETQRNKGNFPGRFSGRQFSNSRSEMNVSTLELGDSALYLCASSSFGTANTQYFGPGTRLTVL.

By frequency in the sample, this clone is medium-sized (0.01 to 0.1%). The chain couples TRBV20-1 to TRBJ2-7; D ambiguous. The CDR3 runs to 15 residues. Germline CDR1 and CDR2: DFQATT and SNEGSKA (reference sequence). V gave up 6 bases and J gave up 2 bases, with 20 bases separating them. The CDR3 protein is CSATPRKDSTYEQYF. DNA of the CDR3: TGCAGTGCCACCCCCCGTAAAGACTCAACCTACGAGCAGTACTTC.

Only a few counts were recorded for this clone. This chain uses TRBV18 with TRBJ2-5; 12 bases map to TRBD2. Germline V gene lookup returns CDR1 KGHSH and CDR2 LQKENI. This CDR3 is 17 amino acids long. Trimming took 6 bases from V and 5 from J; bases not matched to a gene: 13. This CDR3 is CASSPRTSGKGLETQYF. Here the CDR3 DNA reads TGTGCCAGCTCCCCCAGGACTAGCGGGAAGGGATTGGAGACCCAGTACTTC.